The 9 T cell receptor beta chains presented below share a single source sample, sequenced in a study of blood T cell repertoires in COVID-19. The table came from immunoSEQ multiplex PCR; TCRdb's copy has only in-frame clones and leaves some out. Of approximately 70,000 clones in the sample, 87% were seen once. The sequencing sample was made of peripheral blood. The receptors were gathered from a woman aged 45-65 years with COVID-19, enrolled during active disease.

The chain has TRBV19 and TRBJ2-3, with D tentatively TRBD2 (6 bases). V shed 6 bases and J shed 2 bases, with 18 bases lying between them. Germline CDR1 LNHDA, CDR2 SQIVND (reference sequence). This CDR3 is 16 amino acids long. This CDR3 reads CASRPIGRDSTDTQYF. The DNA of the CDR3 is TGTGCCAGTAGGCCTATAGGTCGGGACTCCACAGATACGCAGTATTTT.

The V call is TRBV6-5, the J call TRBJ2-7; possible D gene TRBD2, 6 bases. The ends were cut back, 6 bases at V and 4 bases at J, with 10 bases in the middle. Germline V gene data show CDR1 as MNHEY and CDR2 as SVGAGI. The CDR3 loop spans 12 amino acids. The DNA of the CDR3 is TGTGCCAGCAGACCCGGGGGATACGAGCAGTACTTC. Translation gives CASRPGGYEQYF.

The chain has TRBV10-3 and TRBJ2-5; the match to TRBD2 covers 8 bases. Germline CDR1 is ENHRY and CDR2 is SYGVKD. The CDR3 runs to 15 residues. V lost 4 bases to trimming and J lost 5 bases; unmatched junction nucleotides: 9. CDR3 sequence (DNA): TGTGCCATCAGTGCCGGGACTAGGAGTGTGGAGACCCAGTACTTC. Its translation: CAISAGTRSVETQYF.

The gene calls are TRBV3-1 (or the pseudogene TRBV3-2) and TRBJ2-1; D remains ambiguous. Germline CDR1 LGHDT, CDR2 YNNKEL (reference sequence). V lost 3 bases and J 4 bases, leaving 13 bases between the germline ends. This CDR3 region has 15 residues. CDR3 amino acids: CASSQELPLYNEQFF. The DNA of the CDR3 is TGTGCCAGCAGCCAGGAGCTACCCCTGTACAATGAGCAGTTCTTC.

This chain connects TRBV10-3 to TRBJ2-7; TRBD1 matches 8 bases. CDR1 and CDR2 (germline): ENHRY, SYGVKD. The length of the CDR3 is 13 residues. J gave up 1 base and V 5 bases, and 1 base lay outside the gene matches. The CDR3 loop is CAISQGASYEQYF. For the CDR3, the DNA is TGTGCCATCAGTCAGGGGGCATCCTACGAGCAGTACTTC.

The J gene is TRBJ2-3, the V gene TRBV4-2; 8 bases are shared with TRBD2. The CDR3 runs to 17 residues. Per the germline V gene, CDR1 is LGHNA and CDR2 is YNFKEQ. The V gene end was trimmed by 2 bases and the J gene end by 3 bases; junction bases not matched to a gene: 10. The chain's CDR3 is CASSQPGGGLQTDTQYF. The CDR3 coding sequence is TGTGCCAGCAGCCAACCGGGGGGGGGACTACAGACAGATACGCAGTATTTT.

The gene calls are TRBV19 and TRBJ2-2; TRBD2 might be the D (6 bases). The CDR3 runs to 16 residues. Germline-derived CDR1 and CDR2 are LNHDA and SQIVND (reference sequence). V lost 5 bases to trimming and J lost 0 bases, with 13 bases between them. CDR3 DNA sequence: TGTGCCAGTAGTTATGGCGGGACGTCGAACACCGGGGAGCTGTTTTTT. This codes for CASSYGGTSNTGELFF.

J is TRBJ2-7 and V is TRBV10-3, with 11 positions matching TRBD1. Trimming cost V 7 bases and J 7 bases; bases outside gene matches: 9. Germline V lookup: CDR1 ENHRY, CDR2 SYGVKD. CDR3 length equals 14 residues. The CDR3 region is CAINDRDRGGEQYF. CDR3 coding DNA: TGTGCCATCAATGACCGGGACAGGGGGGGTGAGCAGTACTTC.

This chain uses TRBV10-3 with TRBJ2-3; D is possibly TRBD1 (5 bases). Germline lookup yields CDR1 ENHRY and CDR2 SYGVKD. CDR3 size: 14 residues. V gave up 4 bases and J gave up 1 base, with 9 bases separating them. The CDR3 DNA sequence: TGTGCCATCAGTGGGGGCAGGGGCACAGATACGCAGTATTTT. Its translation is CAISGGRGTDTQYF.